The clone carrying this TCR beta chain was seen a handful of times. Its target is unknown. Prepared TCR beta cDNA libraries contained unique molecular identifiers. TCRdb called the PCR reads again in MiXCR, with one record for every CDR3 protein. The sample shows around 710,000 distinct CDR3 sequences, roughly 50% of them seen only once. These data belong to a study of post-analysis software for immune sequencing data. V lost 2 bases and J lost 2, with 10 bases in between. The CDR3 is 14 amino acids. Germline CDR1 reads SGDLS; CDR2 reads YYNGEE. Study-wide results and limits: TRBV5-6, TRBV5-1 and TRBV20-1 were among roughly five TRBV segments more frequent in patients than controls. The normalized Chao1 diversity of multiple sclerosis patients was significantly lower than that of controls.

This chain connects TRBV9 to TRBJ1-1; D unresolved. The sample consisted of blood. The clonotype originates from a girl under 18 with multiple sclerosis. CDR3 coding DNA: TGTGCCAGCAGCGTTCCCGGGCATAACACTGAAGCTTTCTTT. It translates to CASSVPGHNTEAFF.